Presented here are 2 T cell receptor beta chains from one specimen sequenced in a study of T cells in Graves' hyperthyroidism and ophthalmopathy. TCR beta CDR3 regions were amplified from RNA transcripts. Initially, a first-round RT-PCR of the TCR CDR3 employed the HTBI primer set. TCRdb reprocessed the multiplex PCR reads with MiXCR, giving one entry per CDR3 protein. The sample contains 300,000 to 500,000 distinct CDR3 sequences, over 13% of which appear only once. Material for sequencing was blood. These receptors all come from a man between 45 and 60 years old with Graves' ophthalmopathy.

This clonotype occurred many times. The chain has TRBV2 and TRBJ2-2; D gene unclear. The CDR3 consists of 16 residues. Trimming shortened V by 4 bases and J by 2 bases, and 14 bases separated the two germline ends. CDR1 and CDR2 (germline): SNHLY, FYNNEI. The CDR3 is CASSGRSGYNTGELFF. DNA of the CDR3: TGTGCCAGCAGTGGAAGAAGTGGTTATAACACCGGGGAGCTGTTTTTT.

This rearrangement joins TRBV14 to TRBJ2-5, with unresolved D. The CDR3 has 13 residues. Trimming pared 5 bases from V and 4 bases from J, leaving 11 bases between. The V gene's germline CDR1 is SGHDN and CDR2 FVKESK. Here the CDR3 reads CASSAPPVETQYF. In DNA, the CDR3 is TGTGCCAGCAGCGCCCCGCCGGTAGAGACCCAGTACTTC.